Following are 30 T cell receptor beta chains from one sample sequenced in a study of T cell clonality in common variable immunodeficiency. Regarding the study as a whole: Common variable immunodeficiency TCR beta sequences reportedly had fewer deletions and N-nucleotide insertions.

Antigens for these TCRs are unknown. Sequencing used immunoSEQ multiplex PCR; TCRdb keeps in-frame clones, though not all of them. This repertoire holds approximately 35,000 clones, and none appear only once. Sample: peripheral blood mononuclear cells. These receptors originate from a human donor with common variable immunodeficiency.

Turning to this clone: The observed sequence ends 3 residues before the CDR3 terminus, with the missing tail filled in from the germline J gene. The J gene is TRBJ1-1, the V gene TRBV7-3, with TRBD1 matching over 8 bases. CDR1 is SGHTA, CDR2 FQGTGA, per germline. The ends lost 1 base at V and 6 bases at J; junction bases unmatched: 4. This CDR3 region has 14 residues. The CDR3 DNA, read in part, is TGTGCCAGCAGCTTAATTCAGGGGGCCGCTGAA. This gives the protein CASSLIQGAAE. The full CDR3 is CASSLIQGAAEAFF.

This clone was seen more than once but under ten times. The read terminates 3 residues before the CDR3 end, so the remaining end is supplied by the germline J gene. V and J are TRBV6-2 or TRBV6-3 and TRBJ2-5; D not resolved. The germline gives CDR1 MNHEY, CDR2 SVGEGT. This CDR3 has 13 residues. Deletions cut 2 bases from V and 0 bases from J, with 4 bases between. The sequenced part of the CDR3 DNA is TGTGCCAGCAGTTACGACAACCAAGAGACC. Its protein is CASSYDNQET. The full CDR3 protein is CASSYDNQETQYF.

At least ten counts were recorded for this clone. Read coverage stops 3 residues before the CDR3 terminus; the germline J gene supplies the remainder. The chain uses TRBV20-1 and TRBJ1-6; possible D gene TRBD1, 5 bases. V lost 6 bases, J lost 11 bases, and 17 bases lay in between. The length of the CDR3 is 13 residues. Germline V CDR1 and CDR2: DFQATT, SNEGSKA (reference sequence). The part of the CDR3 DNA that was read is TGCAGTGCGTACCAGGGACTGGGGACACCC. As protein: CSAYQGLGTP. The entire CDR3 protein is CSAYQGLGTPLHF.

This clone was counted at least ten times. The read halts 3 residues ahead of the CDR3 end, with the missing end drawn from the germline J gene. This chain joins TRBV7-2 and TRBJ1-5, with no clear D. This CDR3 has 14 residues. From germline, CDR1 is SGHTA and CDR2 FQGNSA. V lost 1 base and J 4 bases, leaving 8 bases between the germline ends. The CDR3 DNA, read in part, is TGTGCCAGCAGCTTAGACAGCCTGAATCAGCCC. Protein product: CASSLDSLNQP. The complete CDR3 protein is CASSLDSLNQPQHF.

This clone was seen a few times. The read ends 3 residues before the CDR3 terminus; that terminus is restored from the germline J gene. The V gene is TRBV7-8, the J gene TRBJ2-5; D might be TRBD2 (5 bases). V lost 5 bases to trimming and J lost 1 base, with 11 bases between them. The germline gives CDR1 SGHVS, CDR2 FQNEAQ. The CDR3 totals 14 residues. The CDR3 reads CASSITSPQETQYF. The covered CDR3 bases are TGTGCCAGCAGCATAACTAGTCCCCAAGAGACC.

Details on this clone: The sequenced fragment ends 3 residues before the CDR3 boundary, so the rest is inferred from the germline J gene. The rearrangement uses TRBV7-8 and TRBJ2-3; 9 nucleotides agree with TRBD2. The CDR3 has 17 residues. V trimming: 4 bases; J trimming: 3 bases; junction bases outside the gene matches: 11. Per germline, CDR1 SGHVS and CDR2 FQNEAQ. Here the CDR3 reads CASSSRPVAGDTDTQYF. Incomplete CDR3 DNA: TGTGCCAGCAGCTCCCGACCCGTAGCGGGAGATACAGATACG.

The table lists this clone with a few counts. Read data end 3 residues before the CDR3 end; the end is taken from the germline J gene. The chain couples TRBV20-1 to TRBJ2-1; D is possibly TRBD1 (6 bases). This CDR3 has 15 residues. Per the germline V gene, CDR1 is DFQATT and CDR2 is SNEGSKA (reference sequence). The V end was cut by 6 bases, the J end by 0 bases, with 15 bases between. The CDR3 loop reads CSAPRTVGSYNEQFF. The DNA read from the CDR3 is TGCAGTGCCCCTAGGACAGTCGGCTCCTACAATGAG.

The sample holds a few counts of this clone. Coverage ceases 3 residues before the CDR3 finishes, and the germline J gene fills in the end. The gene calls are TRBV6-2 or TRBV6-3 and TRBJ2-3; no firm D call. Trimming pared 5 bases from V and 0 bases from J, leaving 9 bases between. CDR3 length: 14 residues. Germline loops: CDR1 MNHEY, CDR2 SVGEGT. CDR3 sequence: CASSVSPSTDTQYF. The DNA read from the CDR3 is TGTGCCAGCAGTGTCAGTCCTAGCACAGATACG.

This clone was detected only a few times. The CDR3 bases that were read are TGTGCCAGCAGTGAAGCGGGGGGGGCAGGACACAAAAACATT. Translating it yields CASSEAGGAGHKNI. The full CDR3 sequence reads CASSEAGGAGHKNIQYF. The chain uses TRBV6-1 and TRBJ2-4, with a weak D call TRBD2 (7 bases). With the read ending 3 residues before the CDR3 end, the germline J gene is used to fill in that end. Trimming removed 0 bases from V and 3 bases from J, with 15 bases in between. CDR1 is MNHNS and CDR2 is SASEGT in the germline V gene. The CDR3 length is 17 residues.

A few counts support this clone. The CDR3 sequence: CAWTKKHRDPGELFF. CDR3 bases read: TGTGCCTGGACCAAAAAGCACAGGGATCCCGGGGAG. The rearrangement uses TRBV30 and TRBJ2-2; D may be TRBD1 (6 bases). The read halts 3 residues ahead of the CDR3 end, with the missing end drawn from the germline J gene. Germline-derived CDR1 and CDR2 are GTSNPN and SVGIG (reference sequence). This CDR3 spans 15 amino acids. V gave up 4 bases and J gave up 6 bases, with 18 bases separating them. Filled out from reference TRBV30 and TRBJ2-2, the complete variable domain reads SQTIHQWPATLVQPVGSPLSLECTVEGTSNPNLYWYRQAAGRGLQLLFYSVGIGQISSEVPQNLSASRPQDRQFILSSKKLLLSDSGFYLCAWTKKHRDPGELFFGEGSRLTVL.

For this clone: The read halts 3 residues ahead of the CDR3 end, with the missing end drawn from the germline J gene. This chain connects TRBV7-3 to TRBJ1-2, with D possibly being TRBD1 (5 bases). CDR3 size: 12 residues. Per the germline V gene, CDR1 is SGHTA and CDR2 is FQGTGA. V lost 9 bases and J lost 2, with 10 bases in between. This CDR3 is CASSDSNYGYTF. The DNA read from the CDR3 is TGTGCCAGTAGCGACAGCAACTATGGC. Full variable domain (rest looked up from reference TRBV7-3 and TRBJ1-2): GAGVSQTPSNKVTEKGKYVELRCDPISGHTALYWYRQSLGQGPEFLIYFQGTGAADDSGLPNDRFFAVRPEGSVSTLKIQRTERGDSAVYLCASSDSNYGYTFGSGTRLTVV.

Ten or more counts support this clone. One end of the junction varies from germline; a read error may be responsible. Incomplete CDR3 DNA: TGCGCCAGCAGCCAAGATGGGGCCCGGGCC. Protein product: CASSQDGARA. The CDR3 reads in full as CASSQDGARALHF. The chain employs TRBV4-2 and TRBJ1-6; TRBD1 might be the D (5 bases). The read gets to within 3 residues of the CDR3 end, and the germline J gene fills in the rest. This CDR3 has 13 residues. The V gene's germline CDR1 is LGHNA and CDR2 YNFKEQ.

This clone was seen ten or more times. With the read ending 3 residues before the CDR3 end, the germline J gene is used to fill in that end. The gene calls are TRBV20-1 and TRBJ2-1; 7 bases align to TRBD1. V was pared by 0 bases and J by 1 base, with 3 bases of the junction left unmatched. Germline loops: CDR1 DFQATT, CDR2 SNEGSKA (reference sequence). CDR3 length: 15 residues. The DNA read from the CDR3 is TGCAGTGCTAGAGATCCGACAGGGTCCTACAATGAG. Its protein is CSARDPTGSYNE. From start to end, the CDR3 is CSARDPTGSYNEQFF.

In this sample, this clone turned up a few times. The missing CDR3 end, 3 residues past where the read stops, is filled in from the germline J gene. This chain joins TRBV7-6 and TRBJ2-5, with 7 positions matching TRBD1. CDR1 is SGHVS, CDR2 FNYEAQ, per germline. Trimming cost V 5 bases and J 2 bases; bases outside gene matches: 11. The CDR3 is 16 residues long. The CDR3 here is CASSPEPGTAQETQYF. The CDR3 bases that were read are TGTGCCAGCAGCCCAGAACCCGGGACAGCTCAAGAGACC.

This clone appeared many times. This CDR3 reads CASMQQETQYF. The covered CDR3 bases are TGTGCCAGCATGCAGCAAGAGACC. The chain recombines TRBV2 with TRBJ2-5; no reliable D call. The CDR3 end is not reached by the read, which stops 3 residues before it; the germline J gene fills it in. The germline V gene has CDR1 SNHLY and CDR2 FYNNEI. V gave up 7 bases and J gave up 2 bases, with 5 bases separating them. The CDR3 contains 11 residues. Full variable domain (remainder filled in from reference TRBV2 and TRBJ2-5): EPEVTQTPSHQVTQMGQEVILRCVPISNHLYFYWYRQILGQKVEFLVSFYNNEISEKSEIFDDQFSVERPDGSNFTLKIRSTKLEDSAMYFCASMQQETQYFGPGTRLLVL.

This clone was observed many times. The CDR3 is cut off 3 residues early in the read; its end comes from the germline J gene. The V and J genes are TRBV20-1 and TRBJ2-1, with 10 bases lining up with TRBD2. Trimming removed 5 bases from V and 6 bases from J; junction bases left unmatched: 4. The germline V gene has CDR1 DFQATT and CDR2 SNEGSKA (reference sequence). CDR3 size: 13 residues. The CDR3 DNA, read in part, is TGCAGTGCTCTAGCGGGAGTTTTCAATGAG. Translating it yields CSALAGVFNE. The entire CDR3 is CSALAGVFNEQFF.

As concerns this clone: With the read ending 3 residues before the CDR3 end, the germline J gene is used to fill in that end. The V and J genes are TRBV7-3 and TRBJ1-1, with D possibly being TRBD1 (5 bases). From germline, CDR1 is SGHTA and CDR2 FQGTGA. The length of the CDR3 is 13 residues. The germline V and J ends were trimmed by 6 bases and 3 bases, with 11 bases remaining between them. CDR3 bases read: TGTGCCAGCAGAGGGGATTGGGACACTGAA. This codes for CASRGDWDTE. The full CDR3 protein reads CASRGDWDTEAFF.

This clone has a count of ten or more. The read falls 3 residues short of the CDR3 end, and the missing part is taken from the germline J gene. The chain carries TRBV7-3 and TRBJ1-1; TRBD1 matches 9 bases. V trimming: 5 bases; J trimming: 5 bases; junction bases outside the gene matches: 9. This CDR3 has 15 residues. Germline loops: CDR1 SGHTA, CDR2 FQGTGA. The sequenced CDR3 bases are TGTGCCAGCAGCCACTACAGGGGGCGACGGACTGAA. Protein sequence: CASSHYRGRRTE. The entire CDR3 is CASSHYRGRRTEAFF.

This clone was observed a few times. Coverage ceases 3 residues before the CDR3 finishes, and the germline J gene fills in the end. This rearrangement joins TRBV7-9 to TRBJ2-7, with 7 positions matching TRBD1. CDR1 and CDR2 (germline): SEHNR, FQNEAQ (reference sequence). This CDR3 is 15 amino acids long. V lost 2 bases to trimming and J lost 1 base; unmatched junction nucleotides: 5. This chain's CDR3 is CASSLSPGQSYEQYF. Partial CDR3 DNA: TGTGCCAGCAGCTTATCTCCGGGACAGTCCTACGAG.

This clone occurred many times. The read finishes 3 residues shy of the CDR3 end, and the germline J gene is used to complete it. V is TRBV2 and J is TRBJ1-1, with D possibly TRBD1 on 6 matching bases. Trimming removed 7 bases at V and 0 bases at J, with 9 bases between. Looked up from germline, CDR1 is SNHLY and CDR2 is FYNNEI. CDR3 size: 13 residues. CDR3 bases read: TGTGCCAGCATTTGGACAGTGAACACTGAA. Protein sequence: CASIWTVNTE. The entire CDR3 reads CASIWTVNTEAFF. Variable domain in full (rest from reference TRBV2 and TRBJ1-1): EPEVTQTPSHQVTQMGQEVILRCVPISNHLYFYWYRQILGQKVEFLVSFYNNEISEKSEIFDDQFSVERPDGSNFTLKIRSTKLEDSAMYFCASIWTVNTEAFFGQGTRLTVV.

In its sample, this clone was seen a few times. The CDR3 end falls 3 residues outside the read, so it is completed with the germline J gene. The chain uses TRBV7-2 and TRBJ1-4, with 8 positions matching TRBD1. CDR3 length: 13 amino acids. Per the germline V gene, CDR1 is SGHTA and CDR2 is FQGNSA. The junction had 0 bases not matched to a gene; V was cut back by 3 bases and J by 6 bases. CDR3 bases read: TGTGCCAGCAGCTTGGACAGGGATGAAAAA. Translated, it gives CASSLDRDEK. The whole CDR3 protein reads CASSLDRDEKLFF.

This clone was found a few times. The read finishes 3 residues shy of the CDR3 end, and the germline J gene is used to complete it. This chain uses TRBV7-8 with TRBJ2-7; TRBD2 aligns across 7 bases. The CDR3 has 15 residues. The germline V gene has CDR1 SGHVS and CDR2 FQNEAQ. Trimming removed 4 bases from V and 0 bases from J; junction bases left unmatched: 6. The covered CDR3 bases are TGTGCCAGCAGCTCGAGCGGGACCAGCTCCTACGAG. Encoded protein: CASSSSGTSSYE. The full CDR3 reads CASSSSGTSSYEQYF.

This clone was counted ten times or more. The read terminates 3 residues ahead of where the CDR3 ends, so the germline J gene completes it. The chain couples TRBV30 to TRBJ2-3; TRBD2 aligns across 8 bases. Germline V lookup: CDR1 GTSNPN, CDR2 SVGIG (reference sequence). Trimming took 5 bases from V and 1 from J; bases not matched to a gene: 17. The CDR3 contains 18 residues. The CDR3 DNA, read in part, is TGTGCCTGGGGGGACCGAGCTAGCGGGCGTCTTGGCACAGATACG. Translating it yields CAWGDRASGRLGTDT. The whole CDR3 reads CAWGDRASGRLGTDTQYF.

This clone appeared many times. A much larger clone differs from this one at a single base, so this may be a read error. The read stops 3 residues short of the end of the CDR3; the missing end is completed from the germline J gene. The rearrangement uses TRBV7-9 and TRBJ2-3; D possibly corresponds to TRBD1 (5 bases). CDR3 length: 12 residues. In germline, CDR1 is SEHNR, CDR2 FQNEAQ (reference sequence). CDR3 DNA, as far as it was read: TGTTCCAGCAGCTTCGACAGACATACG. This encodes CSSSFDRHT. The full CDR3 sequence reads CSSSFDRHTQYF.

This clone was recorded many times. The missing CDR3 end, 3 residues past where the read stops, is filled in from the germline J gene. The chain joins TRBV5-4 to TRBJ2-1; D possibly corresponds to TRBD2 (6 bases). The CDR3 sequence is 14 residues long. V shed 4 bases and J shed 6 bases, with 14 bases lying between them. In germline, CDR1 is SGHNT, CDR2 YYREEE (reference sequence). The sequenced CDR3 bases are TGTGCCAGCAGCCCCCTGGGGGGAGGCAATGAG. Its protein is CASSPLGGGNE. Given in full, the CDR3 is CASSPLGGGNEQFF.

This clone was counted only a few times. The read terminates 3 residues before the CDR3 end, so the remaining end is supplied by the germline J gene. The rearrangement uses TRBV6-2 or TRBV6-3 and TRBJ2-7; 11 positions match TRBD2. After removal of 5 bases from V and 2 bases from J, the junction contained 2 bases not matched to a gene. The germline V gene has CDR1 MNHEY and CDR2 SVGEGT. The CDR3 has 14 amino acids. CDR3 DNA, as far as it was read: TGTGCCAGCAGTACACTAGCGGGGGCCTACGAG. Translated, it gives CASSTLAGAYE. The CDR3 as a whole reads CASSTLAGAYEQYF.

This clone came up a few times. From the germline J gene comes the end of the CDR3, since the read stops 3 residues before it. The chain links TRBV7-9 to TRBJ2-2; D call uncertain. The CDR3 has 14 residues. The V gene's germline CDR1 is SEHNR and CDR2 FQNEAQ (reference sequence). Between the trimmed V and J ends, which lost 3 bases and 4 bases, there was a span of 9 bases. CDR3 residues: CASSLVVSTGELFF. CDR3 DNA (partial): TGTGCCAGCAGCTTGGTAGTGAGCACCGGGGAG.

This clone ranks as medium-sized (0.01 to 0.1%). The read falls 3 residues short of the CDR3 end, and the missing part is taken from the germline J gene. The rearrangement links TRBV9 to TRBJ1-6; D is possibly TRBD1 (6 bases). CDR3 length: 14 residues. The germline V gene has CDR1 SGDLS and CDR2 YYNGEE. V gave up 0 bases and J gave up 6 bases, with 7 bases separating them. The CDR3 sequence is CASSVEQGNSPLHF. Partial CDR3 DNA: TGTGCCAGCAGCGTAGAACAGGGTAATTCACCC.

This clone came up a few times. Read coverage stops 3 residues before the CDR3 terminus; the germline J gene supplies the remainder. The gene calls are TRBV19 and TRBJ1-6, with D possibly TRBD1 on 6 matching bases. The germline gives CDR1 LNHDA, CDR2 SQIVND (reference sequence). With 3 bases removed from V and 10 bases from J, the gap between germline ends came to 16 bases. The CDR3 sequence is 15 residues long. CDR3 sequence: CASSIQGGARSPLHF. Incomplete CDR3 DNA: TGTGCCAGTAGTATTCAAGGGGGGGCGAGATCACCC.

This clone ranks as medium-sized. The observed sequence ends 3 residues before the CDR3 terminus, with the missing tail filled in from the germline J gene. This sequence joins TRBV6-4 and TRBJ2-3, with 9 nucleotides matching TRBD2. In germline, CDR1 is MRHNA, CDR2 SNTAGT. V gave up 5 bases and J gave up 5 bases; unmatched junction bases: 8. The CDR3 consists of 15 residues. CDR3 residues: CASSRTAGGGDTQYF. The covered CDR3 bases are TGTGCCAGCAGTCGCACTGCGGGAGGGGGAGATACG.